The sequence of this TCR beta chain was determined in a study of a mutant IDH1 vaccine in newly diagnosed glioma. In the study overall: Vaccination followed radiotherapy alone by 4-6 weeks, or accompanied temozolomide cycles. The therapy given earlier, which was standard therapy, consisted of radiotherapy, temozolomide, or both, and most of the patients received both.

The time point is: week 5, during vaccination. In the vaccine, a single dose held 300 ug of the mutant IDH1 20-mer peptide, along with topical imiquimod. With 5 bases removed from V and 8 bases from J, the gap between germline ends came to 15 bases. This CDR3 has 14 residues. From germline, CDR1 is MNHNY and CDR2 SVGAGI (reference sequence). In its sample, this clone was seen once. Its antigen remains unidentified. The assay was immunoSEQ multiplex PCR, and TCRdb's table has in-frame clones only and misses some. This table holds approximately 50,000 clones, about 77% found once. The clonotype was recovered from a man aged 45-65 years with glioma. The V gene is TRBV6-6, the J gene TRBJ1-4; D is ambiguous. The starting material was PBMCs, obtained from a glioma patient whose treatment included an IDH1 peptide vaccine. The CDR3 region has the DNA TGTGCCAGCAGTGACACCCTTCGTGAGGAAAAACTGTTTTTT. Protein sequence: CASSDTLREEKLFF.